This T cell receptor beta chain is drawn from a study of technical replicates of blood from a handful of donors. Per germline, CDR1 SEHNR and CDR2 FQNEAQ (reference sequence). This CDR3 has 15 amino acids. Trimming took 6 bases from V and 4 from J; bases not matched to a gene: 8. Clones were read by immunoSEQ multiplex PCR, and TCRdb kept only the in-frame ones, dropping some. This table has around 100,000 clones, about 95% appearing once. This TCR was sampled from a human donor in good health. This chain links TRBV7-9 with TRBJ2-7; 11 nucleotides align to TRBD2. Source material: T cells isolated from PBMCs. The CDR3 DNA follows: TGTGCCAGCAGTTCCCAACTAGCGGGAGTGTACGAGCAGTACTTC. Amino acids: CASSSQLAGVYEQYF.